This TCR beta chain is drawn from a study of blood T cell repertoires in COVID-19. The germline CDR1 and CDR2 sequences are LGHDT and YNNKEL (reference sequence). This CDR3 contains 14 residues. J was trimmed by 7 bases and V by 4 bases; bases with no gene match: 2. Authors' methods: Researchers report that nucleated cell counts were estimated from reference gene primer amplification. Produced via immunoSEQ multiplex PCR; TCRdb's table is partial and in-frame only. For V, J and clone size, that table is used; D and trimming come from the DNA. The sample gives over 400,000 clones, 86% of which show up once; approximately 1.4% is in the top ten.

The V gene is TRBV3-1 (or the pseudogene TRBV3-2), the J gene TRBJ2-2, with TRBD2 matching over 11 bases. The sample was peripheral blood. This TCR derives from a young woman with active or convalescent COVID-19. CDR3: CASSLSGRGGELFF. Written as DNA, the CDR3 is TGTGCCAGCAGCCTTAGCGGGAGGGGCGGGGAGCTGTTTTTT.